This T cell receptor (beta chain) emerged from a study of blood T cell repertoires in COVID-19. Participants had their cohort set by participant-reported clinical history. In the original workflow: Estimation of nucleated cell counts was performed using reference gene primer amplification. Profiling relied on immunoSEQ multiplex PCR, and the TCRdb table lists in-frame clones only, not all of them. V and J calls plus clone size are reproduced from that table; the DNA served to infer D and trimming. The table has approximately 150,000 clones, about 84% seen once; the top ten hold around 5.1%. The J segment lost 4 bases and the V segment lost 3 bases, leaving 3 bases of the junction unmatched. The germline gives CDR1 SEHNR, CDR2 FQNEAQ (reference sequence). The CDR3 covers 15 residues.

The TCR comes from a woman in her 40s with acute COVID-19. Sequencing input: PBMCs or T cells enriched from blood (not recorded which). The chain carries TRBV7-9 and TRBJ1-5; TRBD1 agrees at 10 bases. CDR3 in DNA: TGTGCCAGCAGCTTGGGACAGGGGAGAAATCAGCCCCAGCATTTT. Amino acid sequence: CASSLGQGRNQPQHF.